These T cell receptor beta chains were read from a single sample in a study of T-cell memory formation after mild COVID-19. TCRdb used MiXCR to reprocess the 5' RACE reads, holding one entry per CDR3 protein. The table has about 350,000 distinct CDR3 sequences, roughly 13% seen once. Sequencing used PBMCs or a T cell subset sorted from them (not recorded which). These receptors were taken from a man between 18 and 29 years old who had mild COVID-19 (a few samples of this study predate the infection). Cell type and time point are not known. Both conserved end residues are part of each CDR3. The D gene is left open where the match is weak. A clone size is listed for some rows: how often the clone was seen (once, few, many), or a class if it is expanded.

j_gene	abundance	d_gene	v_gene	CDR3nt	CDR3aa
TRBJ2-3	.	.	TRBV12-3/TRBV12-4	TGTGCCACCAACAGGGGGGGAGCGCAGTATTTT	CATNRGGAQYF
TRBJ1-1	.	.	TRBV6-5	TGTGCCAGCAGAGCCCCACTCCCGGCTTTCTTT	CASRAPLPAFF
TRBJ2-3	few	.	TRBV10-3	TGTGCCATCAGTTTGGACCGCGAAGGAGATACGCAGTATTTT	CAISLDREGDTQYF
TRBJ2-5	few	TRBD1	TRBV20-1	TGCAGTGCTAGGGACACCGGGACAGGGTTGGAGACCCAGTACTTC	CSARDTGTGLETQYF
TRBJ2-3	.	.	TRBV5-4	TGTGCCAGCAGCTTGGTTTACAGCCCGAGCACAGATACGCAGTATTTT	CASSLVYSPSTDTQYF
TRBJ2-3	.	.	TRBV11-2	TGTGCCAGCAGTCCTAAGGCGGGGAACACAGATACGCAGTATTTT	CASSPKAGNTDTQYF
TRBJ2-2	many	.	TRBV28	TGTGCCAGCAGTCCAGGATTCAACACCGGGGAGCTGTTTTTT	CASSPGFNTGELFF
TRBJ2-3	few	.	TRBV5-1	TGCGCCAGCAGCTTCGGACGGGGAGGTTCTAGCACAGATACGCAGTATTTT	CASSFGRGGSSTDTQYF
TRBJ2-1	.	TRBD2	TRBV11-2	TGTGCCAGCAGCTTAGACGGACTAGCTAGTCCCTACAATGAGCAGTTCTTC	CASSLDGLASPYNEQFF
TRBJ2-2	many	.	TRBV20-1	TGCAGTGCTACTAGCGAACAGGCGAACACCGGGGAGCTGTTTTTT	CSATSEQANTGELFF
TRBJ1-6	many	TRBD1	TRBV7-8	TGTGCCAGCAGAACAGGGGGCGCGAGCTCCTATAATTCACCCCTCCACTTT	CASRTGGASSYNSPLHF
TRBJ2-5	.	.	TRBV5-8	TGTGCCAGCACCAGCAAAAAAGAGACCCAGTACTTC	CASTSKKETQYF
TRBJ1-4	.	.	TRBV20-1	TGCAGTGCTCCCGGGGGTGGGACCGGGACAACTAATGAAAAACTGTTTTTT	CSAPGGGTGTTNEKLFF
TRBJ2-1	many	.	TRBV5-1	TGCGCCAGCAGCTTCGCAGGGAACTACAATGAGCAGTTCTTC	CASSFAGNYNEQFF
TRBJ1-1	.	.	TRBV18	TGTGCCAGCTCACCTTACGACCTACAGGGCTCTTACACTGAAGCTTTCTTT	CASSPYDLQGSYTEAFF
TRBJ1-5	few	TRBD1	TRBV7-2	TGTGCCAGCAGCGACGGACAGGGCAGCAATCAGCCCCAGCATTTT	CASSDGQGSNQPQHF